These 25 T cell receptor beta chains were sequenced from one sample in a study of identical twins listed by TCRdb under 2016. Library preparation was by 5' RACE. Instrument used: Illumina HiSeq 2000. The public reads were reprocessed in TCRdb via fastp at Q25 and MiXCR, keeping in-frame beta chains. Identical CDR3 protein sequences are pooled into one entry, listed with their most common genes and DNA. Across this sample there are 420,000 or so distinct CDR3 sequences, with 18% seen only once. 12% of the sample comes from the top ten. Sequences were obtained from naive T cells sorted from blood. This specimen's cell subset or site label, interpreted: cells isolated with a human naive T-cell isolation kit. These receptors originate from a man aged 45-65 years in good health.

This clonotype was observed a handful of times. The chain recombines TRBV30 with TRBJ2-1, with D perhaps TRBD1 (6 bases). V lost 1 base and J lost 7, with 8 bases in between. The germline V gene has CDR1 GTSNPN and CDR2 SVGIG (reference sequence). The CDR3 length is 12 residues. The CDR3 reads CAWSDRDNEQFF. The CDR3 DNA follows: TGTGCCTGGAGTGACAGGGATAATGAGCAGTTCTTC.

This clonotype has at least ten counts. The rearrangement links TRBV5-6 to TRBJ2-3; D not resolved. CDR3 length: 13 amino acids. Germline loops: CDR1 SGHDT, CDR2 YYEEEE. V dropped 4 bases and J dropped 4 bases, with 10 bases sitting between them. The CDR3 is CASSPVGSDTQYF. DNA of the CDR3: TGTGCCAGCAGCCCAGTGGGGTCAGATACGCAGTATTTT. Variable domain in full (rest from reference TRBV5-6 and TRBJ2-3): DAGVTQSPTHLIKTRGQQVTLRCSPKSGHDTVSWYQQALGQGPQFIFQYYEEEERQRGNFPDRFSGHQFPNYSSELNVNALLLGDSALYLCASSPVGSDTQYFGPGTRLTVL.

Many counts were recorded for this clonotype. The V call is TRBV5-1, the J call TRBJ2-1; 14 nucleotides align to TRBD2. Trimming removed 0 bases from V and 15 bases from J; junction bases left unmatched: 8. This CDR3 spans 15 amino acids. Per the germline V gene, CDR1 is SGHRS and CDR2 is YFSETQ. The CDR3 sequence is CASSLAKGLAGGPFF. The CDR3 nucleotides are TGCGCCAGCAGCTTGGCTAAAGGACTAGCGGGAGGCCCGTTCTTC.

This clonotype was found many times. The CDR3 reads CASSKDRVKTQYF. The CDR3 DNA reads as TGTGCCAGCTCCAAGGACAGGGTAAAGACCCAGTACTTC. The genes are TRBV18 and TRBJ2-5, with 8 positions matching TRBD1. The CDR3 length is 13 residues. J was trimmed by 6 bases and V by 6 bases; bases with no gene match: 6. The V gene's germline CDR1 is KGHSH and CDR2 LQKENI.

This clonotype was detected only a few times. The chain uses TRBV20-1 and TRBJ2-1; D may be TRBD2 (6 bases). CDR3 length: 19 amino acids. From germline, CDR1 is DFQATT and CDR2 SNEGSKA (reference sequence). V shed 3 bases and J shed 8 bases, with 32 bases lying between them. For the CDR3, the DNA is TGCAGTGCTAGTATAGCGGAGTACCGACGTGCCACTCTTAAGGATGAGCAGTTCTTC. Translated, it gives CSASIAEYRRATLKDEQFF.

This clonotype occurred a few times. This chain uses TRBV7-6 with TRBJ1-2; 7 nucleotides agree with TRBD1. The trim removed 2 bases at V and 6 bases at J, leaving 12 bases unmatched. CDR3 length: 16 amino acids. Germline V gene lookup returns CDR1 SGHVS and CDR2 FNYEAQ. CDR3 amino acids: CASSLKDTGEVHGYTF. CDR3 coding DNA: TGTGCCAGCAGCTTAAAGGACACAGGGGAGGTGCATGGCTACACCTTC.

In its sample, this clonotype was seen many times. The chain couples TRBV7-9 to TRBJ2-1, with D possibly TRBD2 on 6 matching bases. The CDR3 consists of 15 residues. Germline CDR1 is SEHNR and CDR2 is FQNEAQ (reference sequence). Trimming removed 5 bases from V and 0 bases from J, with 11 bases in between. CDR3 sequence (DNA): TGTGCCAGCAGCCATAGCGGAAGCTCCTACAATGAGCAGTTCTTC. Its protein product is CASSHSGSSYNEQFF.

The gene calls are TRBV7-2 and TRBJ2-7; D ambiguous. CDR3 length equals 13 residues. Germline CDR1 SGHTA, CDR2 FQGNSA. V was clipped by 5 bases and J by 2 bases, with 10 bases between them. The CDR3 DNA reads as TGTGCCAGCAGCCCGACACCGGCCTACGAGCAGTACTTC. Translation: CASSPTPAYEQYF.

This clonotype was recorded many times. The rearrangement uses TRBV20-1 and TRBJ1-5; possibly TRBD1 for D (5 bases). Deletions cut 5 bases from V and 3 bases from J, with 14 bases between. The CDR3 is made up of 14 amino acids. In germline, CDR1 is DFQATT, CDR2 SNEGSKA (reference sequence). The CDR3 DNA sequence: TGCAGTGCTGAGGGACGGGCGTTCAATCAGCCCCAGCATTTT. It translates to CSAEGRAFNQPQHF.

The chain is built from TRBV7-2 and TRBJ1-4; possible D gene TRBD1, 6 bases. This CDR3 region has 15 residues. In germline, CDR1 is SGHTA, CDR2 FQGNSA. V shed 5 bases and J shed 8 bases, with 18 bases lying between them. CDR3 coding DNA: TGTGCCAGCAGCCCGCAGCGGGGGAGGGGGGAAAAACTGTTTTTT. Amino acids: CASSPQRGRGEKLFF. Full variable domain (missing parts from reference TRBV7-2 and TRBJ1-4): GAGVSQSPSNKVTEKGKDVELRCDPISGHTALYWYRQSLGQGLEFLIYFQGNSAPDKSGLPSDRFSAERTGGSVSTLTIQRTQQEDSAVYLCASSPQRGRGEKLFFGSGTQLSVL.

This chain links TRBV5-5 with TRBJ1-1; 7 bases line up with TRBD1. Trimming at V came to 4 bases and at J to 1 base, leaving 4 bases not matched to a gene. Germline lookup yields CDR1 SGHKS and CDR2 YYEKEE (reference sequence). The CDR3 has 14 residues. Here the CDR3 DNA reads TGTGCCAGCAGCACCCGACAGGGGAACACTGAAGCTTTCTTT. This gives the protein CASSTRQGNTEAFF.

This clonotype was found many times. This chain joins TRBV5-5 and TRBJ1-2; 7 bases agree with TRBD1. Germline CDR1 reads SGHKS; CDR2 reads YYEKEE (reference sequence). The CDR3 loop spans 15 amino acids. V lost 5 bases and J lost 0; bases outside the gene matches: 7. The CDR3 sequence is CASSRQGLANYGYTF. CDR3 sequence (DNA): TGTGCCAGCAGTCGACAGGGATTAGCTAACTATGGCTACACCTTC.

The chain combines TRBV30 with TRBJ1-5; D is uncertain. The length of the CDR3 is 13 residues. The V gene lost 0 bases and the J gene lost 5 bases, with 8 bases spanning the gap. Per the germline V gene, CDR1 is GTSNPN and CDR2 is SVGIG (reference sequence). CDR3 protein: CAWSVQDYQPQHF. As DNA, the CDR3 is TGTGCCTGGAGTGTCCAGGACTATCAGCCCCAGCATTTT.

At least ten counts were recorded for this clonotype. This rearrangement joins TRBV29-1 to TRBJ2-7, with D perhaps given as TRBD1 or TRBD2 (5 bases each). CDR1 is SQVTM and CDR2 is ANQGSEA in the germline V gene. The CDR3 totals 12 residues. Trimming cost V 5 bases and J 3 bases, with 11 bases left between them. Here the CDR3 reads CSVRGADYEQYF. CDR3 coding DNA: TGCAGCGTTCGAGGGGCAGACTACGAGCAGTACTTC.

J is TRBJ1-2 and V is TRBV20-1; unclear D gene. V gave up 6 bases and J gave up 3 bases, with 14 bases separating them. CDR3 length: 13 amino acids. Germline CDR1 reads DFQATT; CDR2 reads SNEGSKA (reference sequence). The CDR3 loop reads CSAREDGYYGYTF. CDR3 nucleotide sequence: TGCAGTGCGAGGGAGGACGGATACTATGGCTACACCTTC.

J is TRBJ2-3 and V is TRBV24-1; 8 bases map to TRBD1. The CDR3 is 17 amino acids. Germline-derived CDR1 and CDR2 are KGHDR and SFDVKD. Trimming cost V 4 bases and J 4 bases; bases outside gene matches: 12. CDR3 sequence (DNA): TGTGCCACCAGTGAGAGTGGGACAGGATTCGATGCAGATACGCAGTATTTT. Protein sequence: CATSESGTGFDADTQYF.

This clonotype was seen once. The rearrangement links TRBV5-1 to TRBJ1-4; a possible D gene is TRBD1 (5 bases). The CDR3 length is 15 residues. In germline, CDR1 is SGHRS, CDR2 YFSETQ. Trimming pared 5 bases from V and 0 bases from J, leaving 11 bases between. This CDR3 is CASRDTFATNEKLFF. CDR3 nucleotide sequence: TGCGCCAGCAGGGACACCTTTGCAACTAATGAAAAACTGTTTTTT.

This clonotype was counted only a few times. One end of the junction varies from germline; a read error may be responsible. V and J are TRBV6-5 and TRBJ2-7; D may match TRBD1 or TRBD2 (5 bases each). CDR1 and CDR2 from the germline V gene are MNHEY and SVGAGI. This CDR3 region has 15 residues. CDR3 nucleotide sequence: TGTGCCAGCAGTTACTCCGGGACCTCCCCCTACGAGCTGTACTTC. It specifies CASSYSGTSPYELYF.

This clonotype was detected only a few times. The rearrangement joins TRBV12-3 or TRBV12-4 to TRBJ1-6, with TRBD1 matching over 9 bases. The CDR3 contains 16 residues. Trimming took 7 bases from V and 7 from J; bases not matched to a gene: 11. The CDR3 here is CASTPGTGLLNSPLHF. CDR3 sequence (DNA): TGTGCCAGCACTCCCGGGACAGGGTTACTCAATTCACCCCTCCACTTT.

The chain links TRBV11-2 to TRBJ2-5; either TRBD1 or TRBD2 may fit D (5 bases each). This CDR3 is 15 amino acids long. Germline V gene lookup returns CDR1 SGHAT and CDR2 FQNNGV. Deletions cut 5 bases from V and 4 bases from J, with 17 bases between. DNA of the CDR3: TGTGCCAGCAGCGTAACCGGGACCCTCGCAGAGACCCAGTACTTC. Translating gives CASSVTGTLAETQYF.

The V and J genes are TRBV19 and TRBJ1-5; tentative D call: TRBD1 (5 bases). V was cut by 5 bases and J by 3 bases, with 17 bases left in between. The germline gives CDR1 LNHDA, CDR2 SQIVND (reference sequence). CDR3 length: 16 residues. CDR3 region: CASSPLGIGVNQPQHF. The CDR3 DNA reads as TGTGCCAGTAGTCCTCTCGGGATAGGGGTCAATCAGCCCCAGCATTTT.

The table lists this clonotype with many counts. The chain carries TRBV5-1 and TRBJ2-5; possibly TRBD1 for D (6 bases). V was trimmed by 0 bases and J by 1 base, leaving 10 bases between them. The CDR3 spans 15 residues. The germline gives CDR1 SGHRS, CDR2 YFSETQ. The CDR3 nucleotides are TGCGCCAGCAGCTTGGCCGGGACAACCCAAGAGACCCAGTACTTC. Translated: CASSLAGTTQETQYF. Full variable domain (missing parts from reference TRBV5-1 and TRBJ2-5): KAGVTQTPRYLIKTRGQQVTLSCSPISGHRSVSWYQQTPGQGLQFLFEYFSETQRNKGNFPGRFSGRQFSNSRSEMNVSTLELGDSALYLCASSLAGTTQETQYFGPGTRLLVL.

The chain uses TRBV9 and TRBJ2-3; D remains ambiguous. Germline V CDR1 and CDR2: SGDLS, YYNGEE. The length of the CDR3 is 15 residues. Trimming stripped 3 bases from V and 1 base from J, with 12 bases between. Written as DNA, the CDR3 is TGTGCCAGCAGCGCAGGACCAGGTGGCACAGATACGCAGTATTTT. This translates into CASSAGPGGTDTQYF.

There are many counts of this clonotype. J is TRBJ1-2 and V is TRBV6-1, with 10 bases fitting TRBD1. V lost 6 bases, J lost 8 bases, and 9 bases stayed unmatched. The CDR3 has 14 residues. Per the germline V gene, CDR1 is MNHNS and CDR2 is SASEGT. The CDR3 protein is CASRRQGAWFGYTF. The CDR3 DNA reads as TGTGCCAGCAGACGACAGGGGGCTTGGTTCGGCTACACCTTC.

The V call is TRBV4-1, the J call TRBJ1-3; TRBD1 is a possible D gene (5 bases). V shed 0 bases and J shed 2 bases, with 8 bases lying between them. The germline gives CDR1 MGHRA, CDR2 YSYEKL. CDR3 length equals 15 residues. The CDR3, as DNA: TGCGCCAGCAGCCAAGAAAGAGGGGCTGGAAACACCATATATTTT. It encodes CASSQERGAGNTIYF.